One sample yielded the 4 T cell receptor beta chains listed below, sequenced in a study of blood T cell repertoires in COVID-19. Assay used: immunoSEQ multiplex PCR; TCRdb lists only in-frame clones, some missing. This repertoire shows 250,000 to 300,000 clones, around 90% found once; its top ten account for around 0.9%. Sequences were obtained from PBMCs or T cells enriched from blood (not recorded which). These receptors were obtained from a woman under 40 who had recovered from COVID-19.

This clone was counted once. CDR3 region: CASSSGVSYNEQFF. CDR3 DNA: TGTGCCAGCAGTTCAGGGGTTTCCTACAATGAGCAGTTCTTC. V gene TRBV2 combines with J gene TRBJ2-1; TRBD1 is a possible D gene (6 bases). This CDR3 region has 14 residues. The V end lost 5 bases, the J end lost 1 base, and 9 bases lay between the germline ends. The germline gives CDR1 SNHLY, CDR2 FYNNEI.

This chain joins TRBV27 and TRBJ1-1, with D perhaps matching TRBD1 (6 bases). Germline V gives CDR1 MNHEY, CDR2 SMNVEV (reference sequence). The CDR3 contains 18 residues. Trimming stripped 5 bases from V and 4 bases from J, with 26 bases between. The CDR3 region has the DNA TGTGCCAGCAGTCTCATACCCCCTGGTTTGGGGGCGGGCACTGAAGCTTTCTTT. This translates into CASSLIPPGLGAGTEAFF.

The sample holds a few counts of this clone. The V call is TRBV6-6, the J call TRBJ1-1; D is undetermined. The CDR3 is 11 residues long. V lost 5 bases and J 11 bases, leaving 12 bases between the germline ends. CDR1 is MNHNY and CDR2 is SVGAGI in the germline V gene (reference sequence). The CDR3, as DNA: TGTGCCAGCAGTCCCGGGTCAATGGCTTTCTTT. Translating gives CASSPGSMAFF.

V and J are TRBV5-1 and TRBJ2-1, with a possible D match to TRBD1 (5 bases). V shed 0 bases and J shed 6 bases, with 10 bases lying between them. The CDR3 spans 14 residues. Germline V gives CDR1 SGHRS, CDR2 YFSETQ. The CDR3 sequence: CASSLGQGGNEQFF. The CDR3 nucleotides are TGCGCCAGCAGCTTGGGTCAGGGTGGCAATGAGCAGTTCTTC.